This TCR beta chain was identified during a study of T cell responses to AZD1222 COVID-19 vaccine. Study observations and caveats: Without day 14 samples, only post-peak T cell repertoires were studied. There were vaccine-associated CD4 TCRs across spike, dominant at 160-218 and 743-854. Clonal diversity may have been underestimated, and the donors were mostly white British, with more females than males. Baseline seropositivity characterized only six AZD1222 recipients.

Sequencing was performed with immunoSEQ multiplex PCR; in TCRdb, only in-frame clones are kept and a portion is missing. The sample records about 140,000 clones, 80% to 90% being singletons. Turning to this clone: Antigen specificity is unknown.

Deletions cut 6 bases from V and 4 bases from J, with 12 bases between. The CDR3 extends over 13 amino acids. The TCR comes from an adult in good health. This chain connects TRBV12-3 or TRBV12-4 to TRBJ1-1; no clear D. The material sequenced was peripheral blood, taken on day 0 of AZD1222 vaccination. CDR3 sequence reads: CASRPWEATEAFF. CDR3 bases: TGTGCCAGCAGGCCGTGGGAGGCCACTGAAGCTTTCTTT.